The 16 T cell receptor beta chains in this list originate from one sample, sequenced in a study of regulatory T cells in long-lasting Graves disease. Construction of TCR beta libraries relied on iRepertoire HTBI primers and on Arm-PCR targeting CDR3 regions. In TCRdb, the multiplex PCR reads were re-called with MiXCR into one record per CDR3 protein. Of 600,000 to 650,000 distinct CDR3 sequences detected, under 20% appear once; the ten largest clones hold 15% to 20%. Noted time point: newly diagnosed GD, antithyroid drugs for less than 3 months. PBMC-derived RNA was used for the TCR library. These data also featured in a second study, about T cells in Graves' hyperthyroidism and ophthalmopathy.

The input for sequencing was peripheral blood mononuclear cells (PBMCs), taken at new diagnosis, from a patient treated with antithyroid drugs. These receptors were obtained from a woman aged 30 to 39 with Graves disease.

This clonotype was picked up a small number of times. The V call is TRBV11-1, the J call TRBJ2-4; D is tentatively TRBD1 or TRBD2 (5 bases each). Germline V gene sequence: CDR1 SGHAT, CDR2 FQDESV (reference sequence). V was cut by 5 bases and J by 15 bases, with 29 bases left in between. The CDR3 loop spans 16 amino acids. CDR3 sequence (DNA): TGTGCCAGCAGCGGACCGACCGGGACCGCCGCCCACTACATGTACTTC. Its protein product is CASSGPTGTAAHYMYF.

The chain is built from TRBV3-1 and TRBJ1-1; possible D gene TRBD1, 6 bases. CDR1 is LGHDT, CDR2 YNNKEL, per germline (reference sequence). Trimming removed 7 bases at V and 0 bases at J, with 15 bases between. CDR3 length equals 15 residues. The DNA of the CDR3 is TGTGCCAGCACTTTCGGCGGGGGCGTGAACACTGAAGCTTTCTTT. This sequence encodes CASTFGGGVNTEAFF.

This clonotype was counted only a few times. At one end, the junction sequence differs from germline, possibly due to a read error. The chain is built from TRBV20-1 and TRBJ1-1; 7 nucleotides line up with TRBD1. The CDR3 is 16 residues long. Germline-derived CDR1 and CDR2 are DFQATT and SNEGSKA (reference sequence). CDR3 bases: TGCAGTGCTAGAGTTCTATACTCGACAGGGAACACTGAAGCTCTCTTT. Protein: CSARVLYSTGNTEALF.

This clonotype was detected many times. The chain links TRBV20-1 to TRBJ2-5; D is uncertain. The CDR3 loop spans 15 amino acids. The germline V gene encodes CDR1 DFQATT and CDR2 SNEGSKA (reference sequence). Trimming took 5 bases from V and 5 from J, leaving 21 bases between them. This chain's CDR3 is CSAPSPVPAGETQYF. In nucleotides, the CDR3 is TGCAGTGCTCCCTCGCCCGTTCCGGCCGGGGAGACCCAGTACTTC.

There are a few counts of this clonotype. The chain recombines TRBV30 with TRBJ1-5, with TRBD1 matching over 8 bases. Germline CDR1 and CDR2: GTSNPN and SVGIG (reference sequence). This CDR3 has 16 amino acids. V gave up 0 bases and J gave up 4 bases; unmatched junction bases: 8. CDR3 in amino acids: CAWSVIGRQGNQPQHF. CDR3 DNA: TGTGCCTGGAGTGTCATCGGTCGACAGGGGAATCAGCCCCAGCATTTT.

This clonotype showed up just a few times. The J gene is TRBJ2-1, the V gene TRBV6-2 or TRBV6-3; D is undetermined. Looked up from germline, CDR1 is MNHEY and CDR2 is SVGEGT. CDR3 length: 14 residues. Trimming removed 2 bases from V and 2 bases from J, with 7 bases in between. As DNA, the CDR3 is TGTGCCAGCAGTTACGAGTCCCCCTACAATGAGCAGTTCTTC. As protein: CASSYESPYNEQFF.

This clonotype was detected ten times or more. The chain has TRBV5-1 and TRBJ2-3; D ambiguous. This CDR3 has 13 amino acids. V was cut by 0 bases and J by 2 bases, with 4 bases left in between. Germline-derived CDR1 and CDR2 are SGHRS and YFSETQ. The CDR3 nucleotides read TGCGCCAGCAGCTTGGGGCACACAGATACGCAGTATTTT. This encodes CASSLGHTDTQYF.

The chain joins TRBV7-2 to TRBJ1-3, with D perhaps matching TRBD1 (6 bases). The ends were cut back, 5 bases at V and 4 bases at J, with 12 bases in the middle. The CDR3 length is 14 residues. CDR1 and CDR2 (germline): SGHTA, FQGNSA. The CDR3 loop reads CASSDGQIGNTIYF. Here the CDR3 DNA reads TGTGCCAGCAGCGACGGACAGATAGGAAACACCATATATTTT.

This clonotype was observed at least ten times. This chain links TRBV28 with TRBJ1-4; 11 bases match TRBD1. The J segment lost 7 bases and the V segment lost 7 bases, leaving 11 bases of the junction unmatched. The length of the CDR3 is 16 residues. From germline, CDR1 is MDHEN and CDR2 SYDVKM. The CDR3 DNA sequence: TGTGCCAGCACCGCACCCCCGGGACAGGGGGTTGAAAAACTGTTTTTT. Amino acid sequence: CASTAPPGQGVEKLFF.

This clonotype was seen at least ten times. The chain couples TRBV3-1 to TRBJ1-1; 10 bases are a match to TRBD1. The germline V gene encodes CDR1 LGHDT and CDR2 YNNKEL (reference sequence). V lost 4 bases to trimming and J lost 3 bases; unmatched junction nucleotides: 5. The CDR3 loop spans 15 amino acids. The CDR3 reads CASSRQGAQDTEAFF. The CDR3 DNA reads TGTGCCAGCAGCCGACAGGGGGCGCAGGACACTGAAGCTTTCTTT.

There are a few counts of this clonotype. The V call is TRBV20-1, the J call TRBJ1-1, with D unclear. Trimming shortened V by 0 bases and J by 0 bases, and 11 bases separated the two germline ends. CDR1 and CDR2 from the germline V gene are DFQATT and SNEGSKA (reference sequence). The CDR3 runs 15 residues. Here the CDR3 reads CSARDPHNMNTEAFF. For the CDR3, the DNA is TGCAGTGCTAGAGATCCCCACAACATGAACACTGAAGCTTTCTTT.

The chain recombines TRBV7-8 with TRBJ2-1; 10 positions agree with TRBD2. The CDR3 is 16 amino acids. The V gene end was trimmed by 5 bases and the J gene end by 1 base; junction bases not matched to a gene: 5. The germline V gene encodes CDR1 SGHVS and CDR2 FQNEAQ. This chain's CDR3 is CASSILAGKSYNEQFF. Written as DNA, the CDR3 is TGTGCCAGCAGCATACTAGCGGGAAAATCCTACAATGAGCAGTTCTTC.

This clonotype was picked up a small number of times. This sequence joins TRBV19 and TRBJ2-7; D remains unclear. In germline, CDR1 is LNHDA, CDR2 SQIVND (reference sequence). There are 15 residues in the CDR3. V was shortened by 5 bases and J by 1 base, with 15 bases between the two germline ends. Here the CDR3 reads CASSLKGLGSYEQYF. CDR3 DNA: TGTGCCAGTAGTCTGAAAGGGCTGGGATCCTACGAGCAGTACTTC.

This sequence joins TRBV9 and TRBJ2-7, with D possibly matching TRBD2 (6 bases). Germline assignment: CDR1 SGDLS and CDR2 YYNGEE. Trimming removed 4 bases at V and 3 bases at J, with 20 bases between. This CDR3 comprises 16 residues. CDR3 sequence: CASSLRDPPGLYEQYF. The CDR3 DNA sequence: TGTGCCAGCAGCCTTAGAGACCCGCCGGGACTCTACGAGCAGTACTTC. The full variable domain, in which reference TRBV9 and TRBJ2-7 provide the parts outside the CDR3, is DSGVTQTPKHLITATGQRVTLRCSPRSGDLSVYWYQQSLDQGLQFLIQYYNGEERAKGNILERFSAQQFPDLHSELNLSSLELGDSALYFCASSLRDPPGLYEQYFGPGTRLTVT.

J is TRBJ2-5 and V is TRBV29-1; no clear D. With 5 bases removed from V and 3 bases from J, the gap between germline ends came to 13 bases. The CDR3 runs 13 residues. CDR1 is SQVTM and CDR2 is ANQGSEA in the germline V gene. The CDR3 loop reads CSVYPPDKETQYF. In DNA form, the CDR3 reads TGCAGCGTTTATCCCCCTGACAAAGAGACCCAGTACTTC.

This clonotype was detected many times. The V and J genes are TRBV27 and TRBJ1-2, with a tentative D call TRBD1 (5 bases). CDR1 and CDR2 from the germline V gene are MNHEY and SMNVEV (reference sequence). The germline V and J ends were trimmed by 3 bases and 6 bases, with 11 bases remaining between them. This CDR3 has 13 amino acids. The CDR3 here is CASSFRGLDGYTF. In nucleotides, the CDR3 is TGTGCCAGCAGTTTTCGGGGGTTAGATGGCTACACCTTC.